The TCR beta chain described here comes from a study of blood T cells in healthy people across ages (dated by TCRdb to 2015 to 2017). The study in broad terms: In model experiments, template switching captured roughly one uniquely barcoded TCR beta cDNA molecule for every two T cells. The study measured age-related changes in TCR beta repertoire diversity using deep sequencing normalized with unique cDNA molecular identifiers. Donors were grouped into four age groups: young (average 16 years), middle-aged (roughly 37), aged (around 56) and long-lived (82). To avoid experimental bias, donors of different ages were distributed randomly across sequencing lanes. Using the same blood draw, the study looked at two additional independent replicas of 1 million unique cDNA reads for two donors, one aged 18 to 29 and the other aged 80 or older.

The junction shows trimming of 3 bases on V and 4 bases on J, plus 7 bases between the germline ends. Looking up the germline V gene yields CDR1 MDHEN and CDR2 SYDVKM. The CDR3 holds 14 amino acids from the cysteine to the phenylalanine. Only the CDR3 DNA is retained, 42 bases long and in frame from the first base. Comment on this clonotype: The specificity of this receptor is unknown. No quality values exist for individual bases; no much larger clone is one base distant.

The method was 5' RACE. Sequenced on an Illumina HiSeq 2500. A second about 7 to 12 cycle PCR used a sample-barcoded 5' primer and a J-beta primer mix. A template-switch 5' adaptor carrying 12 random nucleotides introduced a unique molecular identifier onto each TCR beta cDNA molecule. At least 2.5 million CDR3-containing paired-end reads were obtained from each sample. First-strand cDNA synthesis was performed from all RNA using the Mint cDNA synthesis kit, with priming by a TRBC-specific oligonucleotide. After uracil-DNA glycosylase treatment, a first 18-cycle PCR used universal primers M1SS and BC2_uni_R on all cDNA. Under the source paper's analysis protocol: For normalization, 1 million high-quality reads, each with a distinct molecular identifier, were randomly selected from each sample. Reads with shared molecular identifiers were discarded instead of being binned into consensus sequences. CDR3 identification, clonotype clustering and error correction used MiTCR with a Q25 quality threshold and the strictest error-elimination algorithm. A nonparametric unseen species model with Euler transformation was used to estimate a lower bound on total TCR beta diversity. TCRdb trimmed the raw reads at Q25, called clones with MiXCR and kept productive beta chains. All rows with the same CDR3 protein become a single entry with the most common DNA and genes. V and J calls and clone size were set by TCRdb, not the authors. The sample table lists about 1.8 million distinct CDR3 sequences, around half of them with a count of one. 2% to 2.5% of the sample rests with the top ten.

The study at large found these results: Bulk unsorted PBMC profiling prevented conclusive comparison of naive and antigen-experienced compartments. Donor CMV infection status was unknown, potentially confounding age-related changes in expanded clonotypes. Compared with the aged group, more naive CD4+ T cells, fewer expanded clones and increased TCR diversity were shown by the long-lived group, suggesting age selection. As age increased, observed TCR beta diversity per million T cells dropped in a roughly linear way, and a significant reduction was already evident by age about 40. Estimates of total diversity from one million sequenced T cells were regarded as lower bounds and underestimates. Observed TCR beta diversity correlated strongly with the percentage of naive T cells measured by flow cytometry.

Systemically healthy Caucasian individuals from Russia, some 38 in total and aged about 6 to 100 years, were included as donors. Each donor gave 8 to 10 milliliters of peripheral blood, drawn into EDTA-treated Vacutainer tubes. Ficoll-Paque density-gradient centrifugation was used to isolate PBMCs, with at least 6 million obtained per sample. Total RNA, at least 5.5 micrograms per sample, was extracted from PBMCs with Trizol reagent. For every donor, flow cytometry on a PBMC aliquot measured the percentage of naive CD45RAhigh/CD27high T cells. This receptor was identified in a woman between 40 and 50 years old in good health. The chain is assembled from TRBV28 and TRBJ1-6; a confident D gene designation cannot be given. The sequencing input was blood. At the DNA level, the sequence is TGTGCCAGCAGTTTTCACGGATATAATTCACCCCTCCACTTT. The translation is CASSFHGYNSPLHF.